The 31 T cell receptor beta chains presented below share a single source sample, sequenced in a study of T cells in Graves' hyperthyroidism and ophthalmopathy (dated by TCRdb to the late 2010s). Library generation was performed with multiplex PCR. Sequencing used an Illumina HiSeq 2000. The TCR beta CDR3 regions were amplified from RNA transcripts. The TCR CDR3 was subjected to a first round of RT-PCR using the HTBI primer set and the Qiagen OneStep RT-PCR kit. TCRdb reanalyzed the raw reads on its own, using fastp at Q25 for trimming and MiXCR for clone calling, and kept in-frame beta chains. Every entry covers one CDR3 protein and lists the most common genes and DNA from its rows. The sample contains a few hundred thousand distinct CDR3 sequences, less than 25% of them found a single time. The top ten hold 26% of the sample. The sequenced sample was blood. The receptor source for this set is a man between 18 and 29 years old with Graves' hyperthyroidism.

This clonotype was detected once. This chain connects TRBV6-1 to TRBJ2-7; D possibly corresponds to TRBD2 (5 bases). There are 14 residues in the CDR3. Germline V CDR1 and CDR2: MNHNS, SASEGT. V lost 6 bases and J 2 bases, leaving 14 bases between the germline ends. For the CDR3, the DNA is TGTGCCAGCAGCAGTCGTTTCGGGACCTACGAGCAGTACTTC. This translates into CASSSRFGTYEQYF.

The chain employs TRBV3-1 and TRBJ1-1; 9 nucleotides match TRBD1. This CDR3 has 15 residues. Germline V lookup: CDR1 LGHDT, CDR2 YNNKEL (reference sequence). V dropped 8 bases and J dropped 1; count of bases not matched to a gene: 8. The CDR3 loop reads CASSRTGAKNTEAFF. The CDR3 DNA reads as TGTGCCAGCTCTCGGACAGGGGCAAAGAACACTGAAGCTTTCTTT.

In its sample, this clonotype was seen many times. The V gene is TRBV28, the J gene TRBJ2-2; either TRBD1 or TRBD2 may supply D (6 bases each). The CDR3 extends over 16 amino acids. Germline V gene data show CDR1 as MDHEN and CDR2 as SYDVKM. Trimming removed 7 bases from V and 1 base from J, with 16 bases in between. The CDR3 protein is CASTSGASENTGELFF. In nucleotides, the CDR3 is TGTGCCAGCACCTCAGGGGCTAGCGAGAACACCGGGGAGCTGTTTTTT.

At least ten counts were recorded for this clonotype. The V gene is TRBV19, the J gene TRBJ1-1; no clear D gene. The CDR3 extends over 13 amino acids. V was pared by 7 bases and J by 0 bases, with 9 bases between. Per the germline V gene, CDR1 is LNHDA and CDR2 is SQIVND (reference sequence). The CDR3 here is CASNPELNTEAFF. DNA for the CDR3: TGTGCCAGTAACCCGGAATTGAACACTGAAGCTTTCTTT.

This clonotype was found many times. CDR3 in amino acids: CASSRGGGDSPLHF. The CDR3 DNA sequence: TGCGCCAGCAGCCGAGGGGGCGGGGATTCACCCCTCCACTTT. The chain combines TRBV5-1 with TRBJ1-6, with TRBD1 matching 7 bases. V trimming: 4 bases; J trimming: 8 bases; junction bases outside the gene matches: 6. Per germline, CDR1 SGHRS and CDR2 YFSETQ. This CDR3 contains 14 residues.

V is TRBV30 and J is TRBJ2-2, with 9 nucleotides matching TRBD1. The CDR3 consists of 14 residues. The V gene's germline CDR1 is GTSNPN and CDR2 SVGIG (reference sequence). The ends lost 5 bases at V and 5 bases at J; junction bases unmatched: 6. CDR3 DNA: TGTGCCTGGTGTCTGACAGGGGGGACCGGGGAGCTGTTTTTT. Its protein product is CAWCLTGGTGELFF. Full variable domain (outside the CDR3, taken from reference TRBV30 and TRBJ2-2): SQTIHQWPATLVQPVGSPLSLECTVEGTSNPNLYWYRQAAGRGLQLLFYSVGIGQISSEVPQNLSASRPQDRQFILSSKKLLLSDSGFYLCAWCLTGGTGELFFGEGSRLTVL.

This clonotype was observed many times. The chain combines TRBV14 with TRBJ2-5; TRBD1 is a possible D gene (6 bases). The germline CDR1 and CDR2 sequences are SGHDN and FVKESK. Trimming stripped 4 bases from V and 2 bases from J, with 14 bases between. This CDR3 region has 15 residues. CDR3 bases: TGTGCCAGCAGCCCCTGGGGCCAGGGGCAAGAGACCCAGTACTTC. Translating it yields CASSPWGQGQETQYF. Full variable domain (outside the CDR3, taken from reference TRBV14 and TRBJ2-5): EAGVTQFPSHSVIEKGQTVTLRCDPISGHDNLYWYRRVMGKEIKFLLHFVKESKQDESGMPNNRFLAERTGGTYSTLKVQPAELEDSGVYFCASSPWGQGQETQYFGPGTRLLVL.

The chain joins TRBV27 to TRBJ2-7, with a tentative D call TRBD1 (5 bases). The germline CDR1 and CDR2 sequences are MNHEY and SMNVEV (reference sequence). The V and J ends lost 5 bases and 7 bases respectively, with 12 bases between them. The length of the CDR3 is 12 residues. The CDR3 DNA sequence: TGTGCCAGCAGTCTCCCGAAGGGGGAGCAGTACTTC. This translates into CASSLPKGEQYF.

The table lists this clonotype with many counts. The chain has TRBV7-2 and TRBJ2-7, with TRBD1 matching 8 bases. The CDR3 is 18 amino acids. Trimming removed 2 bases from V and 3 bases from J; junction bases left unmatched: 15. Germline assignment: CDR1 SGHTA and CDR2 FQGNSA. This CDR3 reads CASSLRAGTGFGYYEQYF. In nucleotides, the CDR3 is TGTGCCAGCAGCTTACGAGCAGGGACAGGTTTCGGGTACTACGAGCAGTACTTC.

This clonotype appeared a few times. This chain joins TRBV4-1 and TRBJ1-1, with D unclear. This CDR3 contains 14 residues. Trimming shortened V by 2 bases and J by 4 bases, and 11 bases separated the two germline ends. Germline assignment: CDR1 MGHRA and CDR2 YSYEKL. This chain's CDR3 is CASSQKGPGTEAFF. In DNA form, the CDR3 reads TGCGCCAGCAGCCAAAAGGGTCCGGGCACTGAAGCTTTCTTT.

This clonotype was recorded a few times. The chain joins TRBV5-1 to TRBJ2-6; D gene unclear. V lost 2 bases to trimming and J lost 4 bases, with 13 bases between them. This CDR3 has 16 amino acids. Germline values: CDR1 SGHRS, CDR2 YFSETQ. The DNA of the CDR3 is TGCGCCAGCAGCTTCGAGATTCTTTCAGGGGCCAACGTCCTGACTTTC. This encodes CASSFEILSGANVLTF.

This clonotype was observed many times. The rearrangement joins TRBV20-1 to TRBJ1-5; 7 bases match TRBD1. In germline, CDR1 is DFQATT, CDR2 SNEGSKA (reference sequence). Trimming removed 3 bases from V and 11 bases from J; junction bases left unmatched: 10. The CDR3 consists of 13 residues. In DNA form, the CDR3 reads TGCAGTGCTAGGCCGACAGGGTGGTCGGCCCAGCATTTT. This translates into CSARPTGWSAQHF.

In its sample, this clonotype was seen many times. CDR3 sequence reads: CASSFVGSGNTIYF. The DNA for the CDR3 is TGTGCCAGCAGTTTTGTAGGCTCTGGAAACACCATATATTTT. The V call is TRBV28, the J call TRBJ1-3, with D hard to call. CDR3 length equals 14 residues. Germline V gene sequence: CDR1 MDHEN, CDR2 SYDVKM. V gave up 3 bases and J gave up 0 bases, with 6 bases separating them.

Ten or more counts support this clonotype. The J gene is TRBJ1-1, the V gene TRBV5-6, with 8 nucleotides matching TRBD1. CDR1 and CDR2 from the germline V gene are SGHDT and YYEEEE. CDR3 length: 17 residues. Trimming took 1 base from V and 0 from J; bases not matched to a gene: 8. The CDR3, as DNA: TGTGCCAGCAGCTTGTCAGCAGGGGGCTACATGAACACTGAAGCTTTCTTT. This codes for CASSLSAGGYMNTEAFF.

This clonotype has a handful of counts. The chain has TRBV24-1 and TRBJ2-6; 15 bases map to TRBD2. This CDR3 spans 17 amino acids. Germline CDR1 KGHDR, CDR2 SFDVKD. The J segment lost 8 bases and the V segment lost 3 bases, leaving 4 bases of the junction unmatched. CDR3 DNA sequence: TGTGCCACCAGTGATGGACTAGCGGGGGGGCATCCCAACGTCCTGACTTTC. Its protein product is CATSDGLAGGHPNVLTF.

This clonotype has just a few counts. The V call is TRBV30, the J call TRBJ1-2; no firm D call. The CDR3 runs to 14 residues. Germline V lookup: CDR1 GTSNPN, CDR2 SVGIG (reference sequence). V was clipped by 1 base and J by 3 bases, with 12 bases between them. This CDR3 is CAWSGQVNYYGYTF. The DNA for the CDR3 is TGTGCCTGGAGTGGGCAGGTGAACTACTATGGCTACACCTTC.

This clonotype has at least ten counts. The V gene is TRBV6-5, the J gene TRBJ2-2, with 11 bases fitting TRBD2. CDR1 and CDR2 from the germline V gene are MNHEY and SVGAGI. V lost 4 bases and J lost 5; bases outside the gene matches: 6. This CDR3 is 16 amino acids long. CDR3 region: CASSLLAGDLTGELFF. As DNA, the CDR3 is TGTGCCAGCAGTTTACTAGCGGGGGACCTAACCGGGGAGCTGTTTTTT.

This clonotype was seen a handful of times. The chain recombines TRBV11-2 with TRBJ1-6; D unclear. Germline V gene sequence: CDR1 SGHAT, CDR2 FQNNGV. The CDR3 spans 11 residues. Trimming cost V 1 base and J 16 bases, with 8 bases left between them. The CDR3 DNA reads TGTGCCAGCAGCTTAGGATACGGGCTCCACTTT. This codes for CASSLGYGLHF.

This clonotype was seen only a few times. The chain joins TRBV5-1 to TRBJ1-6; 8 bases are a match to TRBD1. The germline V gene has CDR1 SGHRS and CDR2 YFSETQ. The CDR3 totals 15 residues. Losses at the gene ends were 3 bases for V and 10 bases for J; bases not matched to a gene: 9. The CDR3 DNA follows: TGCGCCAGCAGCTCCGGGACAGGTGTGGAGTCACCCCTCCACTTT. As protein: CASSSGTGVESPLHF.

This clonotype was seen repeatedly, ten times or more. An end of the junction does not agree with germline; a read error may underlie this. V and J are TRBV27 and TRBJ2-7; 8 bases fit TRBD2. The CDR3 covers 16 residues. Looked up from germline, CDR1 is MNHEY and CDR2 is SMNVEV (reference sequence). Here the CDR3 DNA reads TGTTCCAGCAGTTTATCACCAGCGGGGGCCGCCTACGAGCAGTACTTC. Protein: CSSSLSPAGAAYEQYF.

The sample holds many counts of this clonotype. The V and J genes are TRBV10-1 and TRBJ2-2, with D uncertain. CDR3 length equals 12 residues. The germline V gene encodes CDR1 WNHNN and CDR2 SYGVQD (reference sequence). V was pared by 2 bases and J by 7 bases, with 5 bases between. As DNA, the CDR3 is TGCGCCAGCAGTGAGCTAGGCGGGGAGCTGTTTTTT. Translating gives CASSELGGELFF.

The chain is built from TRBV5-1 and TRBJ2-7, with D unresolved. Trimming shortened V by 2 bases and J by 2 bases, and 11 bases separated the two germline ends. The germline V gene has CDR1 SGHRS and CDR2 YFSETQ. The CDR3 totals 14 residues. The CDR3 here is CASSLNRNTYEQYF. The CDR3 nucleotides read TGCGCCAGCAGCTTAAATCGGAATACCTACGAGCAGTACTTC. Using reference TRBV5-1 and TRBJ2-7 for the parts outside the CDR3, the full variable domain is KAGVTQTPRYLIKTRGQQVTLSCSPISGHRSVSWYQQTPGQGLQFLFEYFSETQRNKGNFPGRFSGRQFSNSRSEMNVSTLELGDSALYLCASSLNRNTYEQYFGPGTRLTVT.

This clonotype was observed at least ten times. Its ends do not fully match the called genes, so a read error is possible. The chain has TRBV12-3 or TRBV12-4 and TRBJ2-2, with D tentatively TRBD1 (5 bases). CDR3 length: 14 amino acids. The CDR3 loop reads CASSLGAGTGELFF. DNA of the CDR3: TGTGCCAGCAGCTTAGGGGCAGGGACCGGGGAGCTGTTTTTT.

This clonotype has at least ten counts. The chain has TRBV2 and TRBJ2-7, with D hard to call. V gave up 1 base and J gave up 3 bases, with 7 bases separating them. The CDR3 runs 13 residues. Germline values: CDR1 SNHLY, CDR2 FYNNEI. Here the CDR3 DNA reads TGTGCCAGCAGTGAAGGTAACCGCTACGAGCAGTACTTC. It codes for CASSEGNRYEQYF.

In its sample, this clonotype was seen many times. CDR3 nucleotides: TGTGCCAGCAGTTTAAAGTACGAAGCTTTCTTT. It yields the protein CASSLKYEAFF. J is TRBJ1-1 and V is TRBV12-3 or TRBV12-4; unclear D gene. The length of the CDR3 is 11 residues. V was trimmed by 2 bases and J by 8 bases, leaving 6 bases between them.

This clonotype showed up just a few times. The rearrangement links TRBV12-3 or TRBV12-4 to TRBJ1-1, with D tentatively TRBD1 (6 bases). V gave up 5 bases and J gave up 4 bases, with 14 bases separating them. The CDR3 has 14 amino acids. The CDR3 DNA sequence: TGTGCCAGCAGTAACAGGGTTGGGGCCACTGAAGCTTTCTTT. It codes for CASSNRVGATEAFF.

The V gene is TRBV2, the J gene TRBJ1-5; D remains unclear. The CDR3 consists of 13 residues. Germline V gene lookup returns CDR1 SNHLY and CDR2 FYNNEI. V lost 8 bases, J lost 0 bases, and 8 bases lay in between. This chain's CDR3 is CASCADSNQPQHF. CDR3 DNA: TGTGCCAGCTGTGCAGATAGCAATCAGCCCCAGCATTTT.

This clonotype was seen ten or more times. In nucleotides, the CDR3 is TGTGCCAGCAGTTTATCACAGGGTTTGGGTCAGCCCCAGCATTTT. Amino acids: CASSLSQGLGQPQHF. This rearrangement joins TRBV27 to TRBJ1-5, with D perhaps TRBD1 (6 bases). This CDR3 region has 15 residues. V lost 0 bases and J lost 6, with 12 bases in between. The germline V gene has CDR1 MNHEY and CDR2 SMNVEV (reference sequence).

This clonotype appeared many times. This chain uses TRBV20-1 with TRBJ2-5, with a weak D call TRBD2 (6 bases). The ends were cut back, 3 bases at V and 6 bases at J, with 14 bases in the middle. The CDR3 runs to 13 residues. Germline V gene data show CDR1 as DFQATT and CDR2 as SNEGSKA (reference sequence). The CDR3 loop is CSARGGSWQTQYF. DNA for the CDR3: TGCAGTGCTAGGGGGGGTAGCTGGCAGACCCAGTACTTC.

Many counts were recorded for this clonotype. The chain couples TRBV28 to TRBJ2-7, with TRBD1 as a possible D gene (5 bases). Trimming cost V 3 bases and J 3 bases, with 9 bases left between them. This CDR3 has 13 residues. Germline V gene data show CDR1 as MDHEN and CDR2 as SYDVKM. The CDR3 protein is CASSLIDSYEQYF. CDR3 nucleotides: TGTGCCAGCAGTTTGATCGACAGCTACGAGCAGTACTTC.

V and J are TRBV27 and TRBJ2-5; D not certain. The V gene's germline CDR1 is MNHEY and CDR2 SMNVEV (reference sequence). With 3 bases removed from V and 0 bases from J, the gap between germline ends came to 14 bases. The CDR3 is made up of 16 amino acids. In nucleotides, the CDR3 is TGTGCCAGCAGTTTGAGGCCCTATATGGACCAAGAGACCCAGTACTTC. This translates into CASSLRPYMDQETQYF.